The clone carrying this T cell receptor (beta chain) was picked up many times. The antigen remains undetermined. The TCR beta library used iRepertoire HTBI primers with Arm-PCR amplification of CDR3. TCRdb independently ran MiXCR on the multiplex PCR reads; one entry per CDR3 protein. The repertoire includes 350,000 to 400,000 distinct CDR3 sequences, 15% to 20% of them detected once, and 20% sits in the top ten. Time point reported: newly diagnosed GD, antithyroid drugs for less than 3 months. The TCR library was made from RNA extracted from PBMCs. As collected, the peripheral blood samples measured 7.5 to 9 milliliters each and went into EDTA tubes. This specimen belongs to a study of regulatory T cells in long-lasting Graves disease. Germline V gene data show CDR1 as MNHEY and CDR2 as SMNVEV (reference sequence). J lost 2 bases, V lost 6 bases, and 3 bases had no gene match. CDR3 length equals 14 residues.

Study-wide findings and caveats: With a few thousand shared public clonotypes, persistent patients exceeded new patients, who shared approximately 880. Gene preferences differed: TRBV28, TRBJ1-2, TRBJ2-5 in persistent cases.

This same sample was also taken into another study, of T cells in Graves' hyperthyroidism and ophthalmopathy. That report adds: Recently diagnosed hyperthyroidism of less than 2 months' duration affected patients aged 18 to 65.

The sequencing here drew on peripheral blood mononuclear cells (PBMCs), taken at new diagnosis, from a patient treated with antithyroid drugs. The sequence was collected from a woman younger than 35 with Graves disease. V gene TRBV27 combines with J gene TRBJ2-7; 11 nucleotides align to TRBD1. The CDR3 bases are TGTGCCAGCAGGGGGACAGGGGGGGCCTACGAGCAGTACTTC. Translating it yields CASRGTGGAYEQYF.